This TCR beta chain was sequenced during a study of OX40 agonist ivuxolimab in advanced cancers. CDR3 length: 15 amino acids. V lost 3 bases, J lost 9 bases, and 7 bases stayed unmatched. Germline CDR1 SGHTA, CDR2 FQGNSA. Sequenced by immunoSEQ multiplex PCR; TCRdb stores in-frame clones only, minus some. Of fewer than 70,000 clones in the sample, roughly nine tenths were seen once. This specimen was CD4+ or CD8+ T cells sorted from blood, taken in a trial of the OX40 agonist ivuxolimab. The chain carries TRBV7-2 and TRBJ2-3, with 12 bases that match TRBD2. This clonotype originated in an adult with an advanced solid tumor such as melanoma, head and neck, liver or kidney cancer. CDR3 DNA sequence: TGTGCCAGCAGCTTTGAGCGGGGGACTAGCGGGACGCAGTATTTT. It is translated as CASSFERGTSGTQYF.